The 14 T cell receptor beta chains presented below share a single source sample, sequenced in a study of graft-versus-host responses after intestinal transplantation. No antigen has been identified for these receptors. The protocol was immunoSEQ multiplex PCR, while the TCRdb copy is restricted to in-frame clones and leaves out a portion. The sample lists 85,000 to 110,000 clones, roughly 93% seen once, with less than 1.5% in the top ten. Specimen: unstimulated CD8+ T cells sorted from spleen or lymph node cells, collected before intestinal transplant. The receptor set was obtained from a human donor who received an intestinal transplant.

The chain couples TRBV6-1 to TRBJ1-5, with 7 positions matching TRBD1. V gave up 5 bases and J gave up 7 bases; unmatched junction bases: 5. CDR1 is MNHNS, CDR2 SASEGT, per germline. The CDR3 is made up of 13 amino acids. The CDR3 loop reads CASSFRRGQPQHF. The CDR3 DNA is TGTGCCAGCAGTTTTCGCAGGGGGCAGCCCCAGCATTTT.

Here the CDR3 reads CASSSPTSGGPQETQYF. In nucleotides, the CDR3 is TGTGCCAGCAGCTCCCCGACTAGCGGGGGACCACAAGAGACCCAGTACTTC. The chain carries TRBV7-9 and TRBJ2-5; 12 nucleotides match TRBD2. CDR1 is SEHNR, CDR2 FQNEAQ, per germline (reference sequence). The CDR3 totals 17 residues. Trimming removed 4 bases from V and 2 bases from J; junction bases left unmatched: 8.

CDR3 in amino acids: CASSRDRNSYNEQFF. The CDR3 nucleotides read TGTGCCAGCAGCAGAGACAGGAACTCCTACAATGAGCAGTTCTTC. The rearrangement joins TRBV6-1 to TRBJ2-1; D is possibly TRBD1 (6 bases). The germline V gene encodes CDR1 MNHNS and CDR2 SASEGT. CDR3 length: 15 residues. V gave up 6 bases and J gave up 0 bases, with 12 bases separating them.

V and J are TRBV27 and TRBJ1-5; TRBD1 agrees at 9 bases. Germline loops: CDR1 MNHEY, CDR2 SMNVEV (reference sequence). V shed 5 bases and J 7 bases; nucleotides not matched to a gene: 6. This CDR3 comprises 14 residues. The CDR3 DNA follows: TGTGCCAGCAGTGCGCAACAGGGGGCACAGCCCCAGCATTTT. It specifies CASSAQQGAQPQHF.

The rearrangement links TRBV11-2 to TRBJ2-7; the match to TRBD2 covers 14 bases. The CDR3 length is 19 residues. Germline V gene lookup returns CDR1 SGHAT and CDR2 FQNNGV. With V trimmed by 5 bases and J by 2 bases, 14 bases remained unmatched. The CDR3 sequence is CASSLKPWTSGGHTYEQYF. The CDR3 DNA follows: TGTGCCAGCAGCCTAAAACCCTGGACTAGCGGGGGGCATACCTACGAGCAGTACTTC.

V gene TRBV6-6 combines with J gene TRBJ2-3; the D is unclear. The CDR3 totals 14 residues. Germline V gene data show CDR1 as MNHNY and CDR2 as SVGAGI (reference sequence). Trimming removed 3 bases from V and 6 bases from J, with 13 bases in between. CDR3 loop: CASSYSNLFDTQYF. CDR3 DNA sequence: TGTGCCAGCAGTTATTCTAATCTTTTCGATACGCAGTATTTT.

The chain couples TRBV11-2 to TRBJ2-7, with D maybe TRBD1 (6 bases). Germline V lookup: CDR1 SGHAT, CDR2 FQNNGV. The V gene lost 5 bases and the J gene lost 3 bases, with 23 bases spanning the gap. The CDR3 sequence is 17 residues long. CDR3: CASSDPDATGHRYEQYF. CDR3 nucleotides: TGTGCCAGCAGCGACCCGGACGCAACAGGGCACCGCTACGAGCAGTACTTC.

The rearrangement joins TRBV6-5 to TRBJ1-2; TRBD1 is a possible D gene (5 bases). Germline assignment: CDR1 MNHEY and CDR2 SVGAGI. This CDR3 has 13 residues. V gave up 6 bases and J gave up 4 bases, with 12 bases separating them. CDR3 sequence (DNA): TGTGCCAGCAGATCCACAGGAGTCTATGGCTACACCTTC. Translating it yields CASRSTGVYGYTF.

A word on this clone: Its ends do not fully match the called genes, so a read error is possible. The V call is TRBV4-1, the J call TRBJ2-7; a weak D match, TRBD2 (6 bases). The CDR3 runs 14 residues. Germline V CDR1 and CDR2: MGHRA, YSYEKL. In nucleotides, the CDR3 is TGCGCCAGCGCGGCGGGGCACGGATCCTACGAGCGGTACTTC. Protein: CASAAGHGSYERYF.

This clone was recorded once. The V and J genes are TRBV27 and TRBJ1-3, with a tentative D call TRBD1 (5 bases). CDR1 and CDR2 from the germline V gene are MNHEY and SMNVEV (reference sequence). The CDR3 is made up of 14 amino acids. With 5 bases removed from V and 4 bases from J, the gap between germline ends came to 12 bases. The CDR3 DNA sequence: TGTGCCAGCAGTCAAACAGGAACGGGAAACACCATATATTTT. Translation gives CASSQTGTGNTIYF.

The DNA of the CDR3 is TGTGCCAGCAGTGAAGTTGTATTAGACAATCAGCCCCAGCATTTT. It translates to CASSEVVLDNQPQHF. The chain links TRBV6-1 to TRBJ1-5, with no clear D. Germline CDR1 MNHNS, CDR2 SASEGT. V was clipped by 1 base and J by 3 bases, with 10 bases between them. This CDR3 contains 15 residues.

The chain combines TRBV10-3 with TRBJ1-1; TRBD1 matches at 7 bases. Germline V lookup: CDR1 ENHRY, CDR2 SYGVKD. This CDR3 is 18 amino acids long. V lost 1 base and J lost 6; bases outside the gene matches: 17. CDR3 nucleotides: TGTGCCATCAGTGAGTTCCCCCATGATGACAGGGAGAGGGCTGAAGCTTTCTTT. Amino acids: CAISEFPHDDRERAEAFF.

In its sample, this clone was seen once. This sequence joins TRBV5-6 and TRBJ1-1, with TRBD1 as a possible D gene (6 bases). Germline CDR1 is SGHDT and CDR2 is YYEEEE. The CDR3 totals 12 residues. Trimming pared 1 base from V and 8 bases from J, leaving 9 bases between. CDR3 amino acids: CASSLRGAEAFF. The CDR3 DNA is TGTGCCAGCAGCTTGAGGGGGGCGGAAGCTTTCTTT. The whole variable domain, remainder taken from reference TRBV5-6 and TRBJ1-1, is DAGVTQSPTHLIKTRGQQVTLRCSPKSGHDTVSWYQQALGQGPQFIFQYYEEEERQRGNFPDRFSGHQFPNYSSELNVNALLLGDSALYLCASSLRGAEAFFGQGTRLTVV.

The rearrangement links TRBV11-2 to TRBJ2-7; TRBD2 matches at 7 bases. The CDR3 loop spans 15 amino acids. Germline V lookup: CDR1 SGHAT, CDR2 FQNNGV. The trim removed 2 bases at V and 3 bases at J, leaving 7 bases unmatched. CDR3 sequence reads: CASSLSRSGGYEQYF. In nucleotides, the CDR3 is TGTGCCAGCAGCTTAAGTCGATCGGGGGGCTACGAGCAGTACTTC.